This T cell receptor (beta chain) appears in the sequencing data of a study of blood T cell repertoires in COVID-19. Study summary: COVID-19 samples collected from the United States, Italy and Spain covered acute and convalescent phases. T cells, B-cell-depleted T cells, or PBMCs supplied cDNA or gDNA.

V lost 0 bases and J 0 bases, leaving 21 bases between the germline ends. The CDR3 sequence is 20 residues long. The V gene's germline CDR1 is MNHEY and CDR2 SMNVEV (reference sequence). As processed by the authors: Reference gene primer amplification yielded estimated nucleated cell counts. Produced via immunoSEQ multiplex PCR; TCRdb's table is partial and in-frame only. The D gene and trimming were derived from the DNA, and the V and J assignments and clone size from that table. The sample holds about 260,000 clones, less than 90% seen once. Source material: peripheral blood. The gene calls are TRBV27 and TRBJ1-5, with D uncertain. The clonotype was recovered from a man aged 55 to 70 with acute or convalescent COVID-19. The CDR3 region is CASSLSPAAGIGYSNQPQHF. In nucleotides, the CDR3 is TGTGCCAGCAGTTTATCCCCCGCGGCTGGTATCGGGTATAGCAATCAGCCCCAGCATTTT.